This T cell receptor beta chain was sequenced during a study of cytomegalovirus exposure and HLA in healthy donors. The PCR used 60 Vbeta and 13 Jbeta primers. Sequencing used immunoSEQ multiplex PCR; TCRdb keeps in-frame clones, though not all of them. This sample has about 160,000 clones, with roughly 80% found just once. Comments on this clone: What it binds is not known.

V was clipped by 0 bases and J by 2 bases; unmatched bases: 11. CDR1 and CDR2 from the germline V gene are SGDLS and YYNGEE. The CDR3 runs 18 residues. Study outcomes and limitations: Sequencing likely produced, as an artifact, a cluster of highly shared sequence variants. Many donors carried some public TCRs, although rarity characterized most TCR sequences. Several V segments, TRBV6-2 and TRBV6-3 among them, could not be told apart and were dropped.

This clonotype was sampled from a male donor in good health and CMV-seropositive. This chain joins TRBV9 and TRBJ1-2; TRBD1 agrees at 9 bases. Sequenced: PBMCs. CDR3 in amino acids: CASSVERTGEMGNYGYTF. CDR3 nucleotides: TGTGCCAGCAGCGTAGAGAGGACAGGGGAGATGGGAAACTATGGCTACACCTTC.